This section outlines one TCR beta chain sequence together with its context. The antigen it binds to is not known. Base quality data are lacking; no much larger clone is found one base away. V loses 4 bases of germline sequence and J loses 3 bases, and the interval between the two ends is 10 bases. The germline V gene encodes CDR1 KGHSH and CDR2 LQKENI. From its cysteine to its phenylalanine, the CDR3 spans 13 amino acids. Only CDR3 DNA is held: 39 bases, read in frame from base 1. Systemically healthy Caucasian individuals from Russia, approximately 39 in total and aged about 6 to 90 years, were included as donors. Each donor gave ten milliliters of peripheral blood, collected into EDTA-treated Vacutainer tubes. Ficoll-Paque density-gradient centrifugation was used to isolate PBMCs, with at least 6.5 million per sample. Total RNA was extracted from PBMCs with Trizol reagent, with at least 5.5 micrograms obtained per sample. Naive CD45RAhigh/CD27high T cell percentages were measured by flow cytometry on a PBMC aliquot from every donor.

Preparation of the library involved 5' RACE. The sequencer listed for this sample is Illumina HiSeq 2500. The second PCR ran for roughly 7 to 12 cycles and used a J-beta primer mix along with a sample-barcoded 5' primer. Each TCR beta cDNA molecule received a unique molecular identifier from a template-switch 5' adaptor carrying 12 random nucleotides. Each sample yielded at least 3 million CDR3-containing paired-end reads. First-strand cDNA synthesis was performed from all RNA using the Mint cDNA synthesis kit, with priming by a TRBC-specific oligonucleotide. Following uracil-DNA glycosylase treatment, a first 18-cycle PCR with universal primers M1SS and BC2_uni_R was performed on all cDNA. Per the authors' processing: Each sample was normalized by randomly selecting 1 million high-quality reads, each carrying a distinct molecular identifier. Instead of being binned into consensus sequences, reads that shared molecular identifiers were thrown out. MiTCR, run with a Q25 quality threshold and the strictest error-elimination algorithm, handled CDR3 identification, clonotype clustering and error correction. Lower-bound total TCR beta diversity was estimated with a nonparametric unseen species model using Euler transformation. TCRdb took the public reads, trimmed them with fastp at Q25, ran MiXCR for clone calling and kept in-frame beta chains. Each record represents a unique CDR3 protein, reported with the most common genes and DNA among its rows. These V and J calls rely on TCRdb rather than the paper's analysis. The sample table holds hundreds of thousands of distinct CDR3 sequences, of which 40% to 45% were seen once. Of the sample, 25% to 35% falls within the top ten clones.

The data originate from a study of blood T cells in healthy people across ages (dated by TCRdb to about 2015). Describing the broader study: In model experiments, template switching captured roughly one uniquely barcoded TCR beta cDNA molecule for every two T cells. Age-related changes in TCR beta repertoire diversity were measured in the study by deep sequencing normalized with unique cDNA molecular identifiers. The study analyzed two additional independent replicas of 1 million unique cDNA reads from the same blood draw for two donors, one aged 18 to 29 and one aged 80 or older. Four age groups were formed from the donors: young (average approximately 15 years), middle-aged (approximately 40), aged (roughly 58) and long-lived (less than 85). Donors of different ages were randomly distributed across sequencing lanes to avoid experimental bias. Summary of the overall study and its limitations: A strong correlation was found between observed TCR beta diversity and the percentage of naive T cells measured by flow cytometry. Because profiling used bulk unsorted PBMCs, naive and antigen-experienced compartments could not be compared conclusively. Estimates of total diversity based on one million sequenced T cells were regarded as lower bounds and as underestimates. The CMV infection status of donors was not known, potentially confounding age-related changes in expanded clonotypes. Compared with the aged group, the long-lived group had more naive CD4+ T cells, fewer expanded clones and increased TCR diversity, a pattern suggesting age selection. Observed TCR beta diversity per million T cells fell roughly linearly with age, and a significant reduction was already apparent by age around 39.

The sequencing sample was made of blood. The chain is assembled from TRBV18 and TRBJ2-7, with no D gene named confidently. The receptor's source is a man older than 75 in good health. The CDR3 loop reads CASSRNDNYEQYF. The bases read TGTGCCAGCTCACGGAACGACAACTACGAGCAGTACTTC. This CDR3, with the reference TRBV18 and TRBJ2-7 proteins standing in past its ends, gives the full variable domain NAGVMQNPRHLVRRRGQEARLRCSPMKGHSHVYWYRQLPEEGLKFMVYLQKENIIDESGMPKERFSAEFPKEGPSILRIQQVVRGDSAAYFCASSRNDNYEQYFGPGTRLTVT.